This T cell receptor beta chain was captured by sequencing in a study of cytomegalovirus exposure and HLA in healthy donors. Amplification used 60 Vbeta primers and 13 Jbeta primers. Only in-frame clones appear in the TCRdb table, and some are missing; sequencing was by immunoSEQ multiplex PCR. The table includes about 200,000 clones, approximately 86% detected once. Germline values: CDR1 SGDLS, CDR2 YYNGEE. The V end was cut by 3 bases, the J end by 2 bases, with 14 bases between. The CDR3 consists of 16 residues. This clonotype originated in a woman under 40 in good health and CMV-seronegative. The chain has TRBV9 and TRBJ2-2, with D maybe TRBD2 (5 bases). The sample was PBMCs. CDR3 in DNA: TGTGCCAGCAGCGCAGGAGGAGCCTTAAACACCGGGGAGCTGTTTTTT. Amino acids: CASSAGGALNTGELFF.